This T cell receptor beta chain was captured in a study of cytomegalovirus exposure and HLA in healthy donors. This clone was observed a single time. Its antigen is as yet unknown. Both 60 Vbeta primers and 13 Jbeta primers went into the PCR. In the authors' workflow: Roughly 80 million unique TCR beta chains, approximately 11 million of them shared, were counted by a later analysis. Profiling relied on immunoSEQ multiplex PCR, and the TCRdb table lists in-frame clones only, not all of them. D and trimming were read from the DNA, whereas the V and J calls and clone size are those reported in that table. The table has approximately 260,000 clones, 92% seen once; the top ten hold approximately 1.5%. The germline V gene encodes CDR1 ENHRY and CDR2 SYGVKD. This CDR3 is built from 17 residues. Trimming at V came to 11 bases and at J to 8 bases, leaving 18 bases not matched to a gene. Study outcomes and limitations: In an earlier analysis, in fewer than 700 donors, most V segments appeared productive either ~87% or ~30% of the time. Through in vitro validation, a few CMV-associated chains were shown to be specific for CMV antigens.

The material sequenced was PBMCs. This chain uses TRBV10-3 with TRBJ2-1; TRBD2 agrees at 13 bases. This clonotype was sampled from a girl aged 2-10 years in good health and CMV-seronegative. The CDR3, as DNA: TGTGCCTTTCCAGATGGACTAGCGGGAGTCTCTGATGATGAGCAGTTCTTC. Its translation is CAFPDGLAGVSDDEQFF.